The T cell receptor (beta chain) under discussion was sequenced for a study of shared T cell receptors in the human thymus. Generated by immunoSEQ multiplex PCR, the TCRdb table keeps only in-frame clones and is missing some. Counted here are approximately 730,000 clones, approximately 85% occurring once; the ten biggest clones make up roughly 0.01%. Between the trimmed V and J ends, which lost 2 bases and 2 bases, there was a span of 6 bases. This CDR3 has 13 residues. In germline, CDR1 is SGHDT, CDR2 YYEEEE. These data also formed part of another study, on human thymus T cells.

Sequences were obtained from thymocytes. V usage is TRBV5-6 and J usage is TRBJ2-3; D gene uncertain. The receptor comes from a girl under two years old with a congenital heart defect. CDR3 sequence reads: CASSFVITDTQYF. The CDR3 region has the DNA TGTGCCAGCAGCTTCGTTATCACAGATACGCAGTATTTT.